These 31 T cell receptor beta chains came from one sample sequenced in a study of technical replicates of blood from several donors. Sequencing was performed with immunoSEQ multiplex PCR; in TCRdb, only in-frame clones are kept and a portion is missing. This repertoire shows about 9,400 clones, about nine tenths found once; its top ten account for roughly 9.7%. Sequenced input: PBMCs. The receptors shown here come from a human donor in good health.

CDR3 in amino acids: CASSPPEGLQETQYF. In nucleotides, the CDR3 is TGTGCCAGCAGCCCTCCTGAGGGACTCCAAGAGACCCAGTACTTC. The V call is TRBV7-2, the J call TRBJ2-5; D perhaps matches TRBD2 (6 bases). Looked up from germline, CDR1 is SGHTA and CDR2 is FQGNSA. V was trimmed by 5 bases and J by 1 base, leaving 14 bases between them. The length of the CDR3 is 15 residues.

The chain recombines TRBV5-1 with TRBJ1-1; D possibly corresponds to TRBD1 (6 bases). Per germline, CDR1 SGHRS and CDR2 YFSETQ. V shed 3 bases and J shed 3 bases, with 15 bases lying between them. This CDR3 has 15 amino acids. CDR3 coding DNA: TGCGCCAGCAGCTCGCCAGGGGATTCGGACACTGAAGCTTTCTTT. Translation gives CASSSPGDSDTEAFF.

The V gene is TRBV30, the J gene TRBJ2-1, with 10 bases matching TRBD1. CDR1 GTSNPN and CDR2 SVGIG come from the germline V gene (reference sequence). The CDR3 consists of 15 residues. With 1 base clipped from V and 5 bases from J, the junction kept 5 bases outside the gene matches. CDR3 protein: CAWSAGTGANNEQFF. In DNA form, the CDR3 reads TGTGCCTGGAGTGCCGGGACAGGGGCCAACAATGAGCAGTTCTTC.

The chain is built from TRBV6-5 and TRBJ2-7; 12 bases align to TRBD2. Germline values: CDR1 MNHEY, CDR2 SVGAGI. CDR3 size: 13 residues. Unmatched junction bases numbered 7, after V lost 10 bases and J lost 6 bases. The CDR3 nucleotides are TGTGCCACCAAAACGGGACTAGCGGGCGAGCAGTACTTC. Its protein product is CATKTGLAGEQYF.

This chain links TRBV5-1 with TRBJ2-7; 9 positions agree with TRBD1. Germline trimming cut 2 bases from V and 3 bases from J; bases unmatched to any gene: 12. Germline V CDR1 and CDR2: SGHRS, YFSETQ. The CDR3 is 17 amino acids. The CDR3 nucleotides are TGCGCCAGCAGCTTTGCCCTGGGACAGGGAAGCTTCTACGAGCAGTACTTC. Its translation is CASSFALGQGSFYEQYF.

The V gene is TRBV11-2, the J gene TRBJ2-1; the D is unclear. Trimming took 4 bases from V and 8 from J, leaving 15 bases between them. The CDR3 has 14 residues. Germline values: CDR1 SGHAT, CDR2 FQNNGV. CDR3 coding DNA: TGTGCCAGCAGCTCACCCGACTCCATCGATGAGCAGTTCTTC. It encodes CASSSPDSIDEQFF.

CDR3: CASSYSGDRGGGYTF. The CDR3 region has the DNA TGTGCCAGCAGTTACTCGGGGGACAGGGGTGGAGGCTACACCTTC. This chain connects TRBV6-5 to TRBJ1-2; 10 bases align to TRBD1. Trimming at V came to 0 bases and at J to 8 bases, leaving 6 bases not matched to a gene. This CDR3 is 15 amino acids long. Per germline, CDR1 MNHEY and CDR2 SVGAGI.

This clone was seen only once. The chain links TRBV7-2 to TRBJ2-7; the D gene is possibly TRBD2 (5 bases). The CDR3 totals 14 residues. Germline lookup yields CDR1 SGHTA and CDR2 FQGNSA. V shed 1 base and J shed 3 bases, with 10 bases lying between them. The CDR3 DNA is TGTGCCAGCAGCTTAGGAGGGATCGACTACGAGCAGTACTTC. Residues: CASSLGGIDYEQYF.

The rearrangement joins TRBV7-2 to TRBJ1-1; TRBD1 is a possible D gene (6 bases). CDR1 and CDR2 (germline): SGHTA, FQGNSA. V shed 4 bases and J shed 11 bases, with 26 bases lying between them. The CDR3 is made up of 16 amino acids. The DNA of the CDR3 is TGTGCCAGCAGCTCGGCCCCAGGGGTCGGGCGAGGTGTCGCTTTCTTT. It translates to CASSSAPGVGRGVAFF.

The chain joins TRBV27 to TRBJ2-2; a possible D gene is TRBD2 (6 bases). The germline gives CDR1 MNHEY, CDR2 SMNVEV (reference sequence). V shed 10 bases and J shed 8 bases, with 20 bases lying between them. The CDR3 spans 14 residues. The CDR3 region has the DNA TGTGCCACCCGCGGGGTAGATCTGATTGGGGAGCTGTTTTTT. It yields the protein CATRGVDLIGELFF.

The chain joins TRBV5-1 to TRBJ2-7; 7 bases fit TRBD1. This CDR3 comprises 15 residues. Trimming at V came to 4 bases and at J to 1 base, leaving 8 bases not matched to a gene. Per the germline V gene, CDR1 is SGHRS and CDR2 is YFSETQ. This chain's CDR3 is CASSAGQVPSYEQYF. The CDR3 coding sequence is TGCGCCAGCAGCGCAGGACAGGTGCCTTCCTACGAGCAGTACTTC.

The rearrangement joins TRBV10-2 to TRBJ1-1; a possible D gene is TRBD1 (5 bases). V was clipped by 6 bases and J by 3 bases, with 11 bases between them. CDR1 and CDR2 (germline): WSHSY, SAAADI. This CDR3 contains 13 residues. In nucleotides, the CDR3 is TGCGCCAGCAGGCTACAGGAGTACACTGAAGCTTTCTTT. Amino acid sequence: CASRLQEYTEAFF.

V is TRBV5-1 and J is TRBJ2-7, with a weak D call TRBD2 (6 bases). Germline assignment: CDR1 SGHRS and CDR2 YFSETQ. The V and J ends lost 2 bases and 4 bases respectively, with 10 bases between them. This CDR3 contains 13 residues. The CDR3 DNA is TGCGCCAGCAGCTTTTCTAGCGATTACGAGCAGTACTTC. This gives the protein CASSFSSDYEQYF. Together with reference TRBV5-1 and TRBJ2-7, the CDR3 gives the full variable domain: KAGVTQTPRYLIKTRGQQVTLSCSPISGHRSVSWYQQTPGQGLQFLFEYFSETQRNKGNFPGRFSGRQFSNSRSEMNVSTLELGDSALYLCASSFSSDYEQYFGPGTRLTVT.

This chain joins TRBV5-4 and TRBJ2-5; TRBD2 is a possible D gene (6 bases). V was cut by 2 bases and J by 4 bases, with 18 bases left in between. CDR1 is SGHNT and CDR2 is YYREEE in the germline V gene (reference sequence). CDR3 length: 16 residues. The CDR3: CASSFGNGAGVETQYF. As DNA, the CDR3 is TGTGCCAGCAGCTTCGGTAATGGAGCGGGCGTAGAGACCCAGTACTTC.

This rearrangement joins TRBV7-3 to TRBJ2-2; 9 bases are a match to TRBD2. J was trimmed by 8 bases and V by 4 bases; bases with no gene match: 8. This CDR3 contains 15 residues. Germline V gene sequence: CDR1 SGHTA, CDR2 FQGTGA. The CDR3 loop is CASSSLGTSSGELFF. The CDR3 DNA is TGTGCCAGCAGCTCCTTAGGGACTAGCAGTGGGGAGCTGTTTTTT.

The DNA for the CDR3 is TGTGCCAGCAGCGTAGGGGGACAGGGGTATGGAAACACCATATATTTT. This encodes CASSVGGQGYGNTIYF. This chain links TRBV9 with TRBJ1-3; 10 nucleotides line up with TRBD1. V gave up 0 bases and J gave up 3 bases; unmatched junction bases: 3. The length of the CDR3 is 16 residues. Germline CDR1 and CDR2: SGDLS and YYNGEE. The variable domain in full, completed from reference TRBV9 and TRBJ1-3, reads DSGVTQTPKHLITATGQRVTLRCSPRSGDLSVYWYQQSLDQGLQFLIQYYNGEERAKGNILERFSAQQFPDLHSELNLSSLELGDSALYFCASSVGGQGYGNTIYFGEGSWLTVV.

The CDR3 is CASSLSAGLGEKLFF. The CDR3 bases are TGTGCCAGCAGCTTATCGGCGGGGCTTGGTGAAAAACTGTTTTTT. V usage is TRBV7-9 and J usage is TRBJ1-4; D might be TRBD1 (5 bases). CDR1 is SEHNR, CDR2 FQNEAQ, per germline (reference sequence). Trimming cost V 2 bases and J 7 bases, with 14 bases left between them. The CDR3 runs 15 residues.

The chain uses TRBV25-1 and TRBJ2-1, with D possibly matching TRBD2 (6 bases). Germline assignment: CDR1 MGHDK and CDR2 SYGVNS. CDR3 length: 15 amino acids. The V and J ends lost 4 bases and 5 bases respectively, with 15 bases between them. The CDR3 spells CASSVAAGLNNEQFF. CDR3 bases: TGTGCCAGCAGTGTAGCAGCGGGCCTTAACAATGAGCAGTTCTTC.

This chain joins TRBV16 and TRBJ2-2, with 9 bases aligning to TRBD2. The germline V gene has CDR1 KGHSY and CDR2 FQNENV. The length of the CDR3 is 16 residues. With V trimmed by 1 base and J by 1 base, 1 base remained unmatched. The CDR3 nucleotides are TGTGCCAGCAGCCAATGGACTAGCGTGAACACCGGGGAGCTGTTTTTT. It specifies CASSQWTSVNTGELFF.

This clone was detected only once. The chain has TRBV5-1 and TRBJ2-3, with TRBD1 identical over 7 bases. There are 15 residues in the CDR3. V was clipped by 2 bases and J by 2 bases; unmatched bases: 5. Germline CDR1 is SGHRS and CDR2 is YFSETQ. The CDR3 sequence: CASSFGQEYTDTQYF. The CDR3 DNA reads TGCGCCAGCAGCTTCGGACAGGAATACACAGATACGCAGTATTTT.

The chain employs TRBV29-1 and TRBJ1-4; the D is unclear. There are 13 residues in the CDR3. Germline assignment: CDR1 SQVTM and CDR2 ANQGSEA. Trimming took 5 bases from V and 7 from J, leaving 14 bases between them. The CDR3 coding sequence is TGCAGCGTTAGCGGGTTGGCGGGTGAAAAACTGTTTTTT. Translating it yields CSVSGLAGEKLFF.

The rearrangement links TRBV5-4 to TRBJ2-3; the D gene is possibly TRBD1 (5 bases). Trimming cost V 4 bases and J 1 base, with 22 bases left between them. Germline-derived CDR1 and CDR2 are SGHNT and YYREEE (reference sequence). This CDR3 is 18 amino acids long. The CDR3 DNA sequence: TGTGCCAGCAGCCCCCATGGGGCTAGGAATACTGGCACAGATACGCAGTATTTT. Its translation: CASSPHGARNTGTDTQYF.

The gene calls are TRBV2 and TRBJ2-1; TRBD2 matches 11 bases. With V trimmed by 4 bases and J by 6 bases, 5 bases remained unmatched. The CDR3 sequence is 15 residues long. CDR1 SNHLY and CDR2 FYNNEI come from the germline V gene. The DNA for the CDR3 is TGTGCCAGCAGTGTCAGGACTAGCGGGTCCAATGAGCAGTTCTTC. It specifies CASSVRTSGSNEQFF.

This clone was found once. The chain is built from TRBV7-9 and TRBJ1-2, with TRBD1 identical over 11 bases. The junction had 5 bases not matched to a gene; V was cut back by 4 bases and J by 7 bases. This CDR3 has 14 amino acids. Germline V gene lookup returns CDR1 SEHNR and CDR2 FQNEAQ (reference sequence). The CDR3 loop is CASSSGGTGGGYTF. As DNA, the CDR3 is TGTGCCAGCAGCTCCGGAGGGACAGGGGGTGGCTACACCTTC.

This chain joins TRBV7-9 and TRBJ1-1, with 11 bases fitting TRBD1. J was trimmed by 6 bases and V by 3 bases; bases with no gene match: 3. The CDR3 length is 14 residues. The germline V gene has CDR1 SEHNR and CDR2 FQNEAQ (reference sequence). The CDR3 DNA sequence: TGTGCCAGCAGCTTCGGACAGGGGGCGGCTGAAGCTTTCTTT. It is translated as CASSFGQGAAEAFF.

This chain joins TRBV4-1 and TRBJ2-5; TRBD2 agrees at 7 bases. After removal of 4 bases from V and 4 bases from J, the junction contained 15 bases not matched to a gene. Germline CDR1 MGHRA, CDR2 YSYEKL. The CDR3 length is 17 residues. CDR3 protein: CASSRGPVGTTGETQYF. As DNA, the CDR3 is TGCGCCAGCAGCCGAGGACCGGTGGGGACTACGGGAGAGACCCAGTACTTC.

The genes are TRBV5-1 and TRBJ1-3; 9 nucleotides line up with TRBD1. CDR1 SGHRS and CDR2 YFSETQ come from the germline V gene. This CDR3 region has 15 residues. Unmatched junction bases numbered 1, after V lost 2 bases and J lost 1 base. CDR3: CASSLGTGSGNTIYF. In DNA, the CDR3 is TGCGCCAGCAGCTTAGGGACAGGGTCTGGAAACACCATATATTTT.

CDR3 sequence: CAISESTNSNQPQHF. CDR3 nucleotides: TGTGCCATCAGTGAGTCGACAAATTCCAATCAGCCCCAGCATTTT. V gene TRBV10-3 combines with J gene TRBJ1-5, with no clear D. The CDR3 is 15 amino acids. The germline V gene has CDR1 ENHRY and CDR2 SYGVKD. Trimming left V 0 bases short and J 3 bases short, with 9 bases between.

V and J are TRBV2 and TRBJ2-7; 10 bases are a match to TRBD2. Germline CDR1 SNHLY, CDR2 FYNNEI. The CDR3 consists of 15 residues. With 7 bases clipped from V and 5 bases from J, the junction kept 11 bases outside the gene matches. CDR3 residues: CASISSTSGMNEQYF. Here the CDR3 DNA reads TGTGCCAGCATTTCGAGCACTAGCGGGATGAACGAGCAGTACTTC.

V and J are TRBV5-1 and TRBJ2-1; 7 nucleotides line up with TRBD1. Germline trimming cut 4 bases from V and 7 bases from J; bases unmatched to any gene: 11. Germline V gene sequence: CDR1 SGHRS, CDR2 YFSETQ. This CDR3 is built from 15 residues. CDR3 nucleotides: TGCGCCAGCAGCCTGGGACAGCCCGGCGGTAATGAGCAGTTCTTC. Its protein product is CASSLGQPGGNEQFF.

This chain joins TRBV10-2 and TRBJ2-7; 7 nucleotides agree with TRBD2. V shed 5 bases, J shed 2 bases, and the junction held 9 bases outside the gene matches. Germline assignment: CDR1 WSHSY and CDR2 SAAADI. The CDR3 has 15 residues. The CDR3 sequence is CASSPGLDVTYEQYF. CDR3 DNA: TGCGCCAGCAGTCCCGGACTAGACGTGACCTACGAGCAGTACTTC.